This is a list of T cell receptor beta chains from one sample in a study of T-cell reconstitution after alpha-beta-depleted transplantation in children. Each CDR3 protein is one row after TCRdb ran MiXCR on the PCR reads. Seen here are 98,000 or so distinct CDR3 sequences, about 6.4% observed once, and the top ten hold roughly 24%. The sequencing used PBMCs, mostly from graft donor cells, collected 360 days after TCRalphabeta/CD19-depleted stem cell transplant. All receptors come from a male patient aged 2 to 9 who had a stem cell transplant for acute lymphoblastic leukemia, so the T cells may come from the graft donor. The CDR3 runs from the conserved cysteine through the conserved F or W. A D gene is named only where the DNA matches it firmly. Part of the rows lack a size; the others show once, few, many or a class for expanded clones.

V gene,J gene,clone size,D gene,CDR3 DNA,CDR3 protein
TRBV6-6,TRBJ2-7,-,-,TGTGCCACCGGATCGGGGTTAATGTACGAGCAGTACTTC,CATGSGLMYEQYF
TRBV6-4,TRBJ2-5,few,TRBD1,TGTGCCAGCAGGGGGGGACAGGTCCCGCAGGGCACCCAGTACTTC,CASRGGQVPQGTQYF
TRBV6-1,TRBJ1-5,once,-,TGTGCCAGCAGACCGGACAGCGTCGGCAATCAGCCCCAGCATTTT,CASRPDSVGNQPQHF
TRBV7-2,TRBJ2-7,many,-,TGTGCCAGCAGCACCGACCTCTCCTACGAGCAGTACTTC,CASSTDLSYEQYF
TRBV6-5,TRBJ2-5,-,-,TGTGCCAGCAGTTACTCGCTTGAGACCCAGTACTTC,CASSYSLETQYF
TRBV12-5,TRBJ2-2,many,-,TGTGCTAGTGGAGGGACCTCGAACACCGGGGAGCTGTTTTTT,CASGGTSNTGELFF
TRBV20-1,TRBJ2-7,many,-,TGCAGTGCTAACCGACAGGACCCCTACGAGCAGTACTTC,CSANRQDPYEQYF
TRBV28,TRBJ1-2,few,-,TGTGCCAGCAGTTTATGGGGAGCGGATGGCTACACCTTC,CASSLWGADGYTF
TRBV4-3,TRBJ1-1,many,-,TGCGCCAGCAGCCCCCTGCGGGGGAGAGTTGAAGCTTTCTTT,CASSPLRGRVEAFF
TRBV5-1,TRBJ1-1,few,-,TGCGCCACAAAATCGGAAGGGTTGGTGTCTGAAGCTTTCTTT,CATKSEGLVSEAFF
TRBV10-3,TRBJ1-5,many,TRBD1,TGTGCCAGCGACAGGGATAGCAATCAGCCCCAGCATTTT,CASDRDSNQPQHF
TRBV7-9,TRBJ1-2,many,-,TGTGCCAGCAGCTTAGGAGCGTCCGGGGGCTACACCTTC,CASSLGASGGYTF